This T cell receptor (beta chain) was identified in a study of T cells in Graves' hyperthyroidism and ophthalmopathy. Germline V gene data show CDR1 as SGHVS and CDR2 as FQNEAQ. CDR3 length: 12 residues. RNA transcripts yielded amplified TCR beta CDR3 regions. A set of HTBI primers served as the primers for a first-round RT-PCR of the TCR CDR3. MiXCR, applied by TCRdb to the multiplex PCR reads, yields one record per CDR3 protein. The sample has over 700,000 distinct CDR3 sequences; about a third are singletons. Comments on this clonotype: A read error may explain this, as a much larger clone is one base away.

The chain carries TRBV7-8 and TRBJ2-7; weak D call: TRBD1 (6 bases). This sequence was found in a middle-aged woman with Graves' hyperthyroidism. The sequencing sample was made of blood. The CDR3 DNA follows: TGTGCCAGCGGGGCAGGGGAATACGGGCAGTACTTC. Protein: CASGAGEYGQYF.